This TCR beta chain was found in a study of cytomegalovirus exposure and HLA in healthy donors. Study as a whole: Early on, a data release was issued that held 65 million to 100 million unique TCRs from HLA-typed donors.

13 Jbeta primers and 60 Vbeta primers were used for the PCR. Assay used: immunoSEQ multiplex PCR; TCRdb lists only in-frame clones, some missing. Of 160,000 or so clones detected, approximately 83% appear once; the ten largest clones hold roughly 1.5%. Germline V CDR1 and CDR2: MNHEY, SVGAGI. The CDR3 runs to 16 residues. The trim removed 4 bases at V and 5 bases at J, leaving 11 bases unmatched. Specimen: PBMCs. The V and J genes are TRBV6-5 and TRBJ2-5; TRBD1 agrees at 9 bases. This TCR came from a woman aged 18-35 years in good health and CMV-seronegative. As DNA, the CDR3 is TGTGCCAGCAGTTCCCACCCGGGACAGGGTGGCGAGACCCAGTACTTC. As protein: CASSSHPGQGGETQYF.